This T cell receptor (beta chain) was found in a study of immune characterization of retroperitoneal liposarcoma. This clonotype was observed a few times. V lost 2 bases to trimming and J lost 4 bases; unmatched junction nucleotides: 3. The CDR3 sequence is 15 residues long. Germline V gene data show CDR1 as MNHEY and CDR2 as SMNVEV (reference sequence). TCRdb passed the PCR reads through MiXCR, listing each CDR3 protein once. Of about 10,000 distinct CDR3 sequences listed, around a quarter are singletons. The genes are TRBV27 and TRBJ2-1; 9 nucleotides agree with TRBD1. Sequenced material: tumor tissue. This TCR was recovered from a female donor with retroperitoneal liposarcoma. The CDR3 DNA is TGTGCCAGCAGTTTAGCGGGACAGGGTTACAATGAGCAGTTCTTC. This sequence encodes CASSLAGQGYNEQFF.